The rows below give T cell receptor gamma chains drawn from one sample of a study of intestinal T cells in coeliac disease. TCRdb reprocessed the multiplex PCR reads using CATT. The repertoire holds approximately 1,000 gamma-chain clones, 40% to 55% seen once, with 16% in the top ten. The sample comprised a duodenal biopsy. These TCRs come from a human donor with celiac disease. Each CDR3 is given with its conserved first and last residue. The order of the fields is clone size, J gene, V gene, CDR3 DNA, CDR3 protein. The size field is filled for only some rows; it gives once, few, many or a size class.

>NA|TRGJP1|TRGV10
TGTGCTGCGTGGACTTTCGTGACCACTGGTTGGTTCAAGATATTT
CAAWTFVTTGWFKIF
>few|TRGJ1/TRGJ2|TRGV4
TGTGCCACCTGGGATGGGCTGCGTCAGGGGAAACTCTTT
CATWDGLRQGKLF
>NA|TRGJP1|TRGV4
TGTGCCACCTTGGGATGGGCGGATACCGGTTGGTTCAAGATATTT
CATLGWADTGWFKIF
>large|TRGJ1/TRGJ2|TRGV5
TGTGCCACCTGCTGGTATTATAAGAAACTCTTT
CATCWYYKKLF
>NA|TRGJ1/TRGJ2|TRGV9
TGTGCCTTGTGGGAGGCGCTAAAAAGGGTTTTTATTTATAAGAAACTCTTT
CALWEALKRVFIYKKLF
>NA|TRGJ1/TRGJ2|TRGV10
TGTGCTGCGTGGGATTATCCCCGTCTTTATTATAAGAAACTCTTT
CAAWDYPRLYYKKLF
>NA|TRGJ1/TRGJ2|TRGV8
TGTGCACCTGGGGACTGGAATTATTATAAGAAACTCTTT
CAPGDWNYYKKLF
>large|TRGJP2|TRGV8
TGTGCCACCTGGGATAGTGATCTGACAACCTATAGTAGTGATTGGATCAAGACGTTT
CATWDSDLTTYSSDWIKTF
>NA|TRGJ1/TRGJ2|TRGV10
TGTGCTGCGTGGGATCCTAGAATTTATTATAAGAAACTCTTT
CAAWDPRIYYKKLF
>NA|TRGJP1|TRGV11
TGTGCCTGCCTGGATTTGCCGAGCGAGGCTACCACTGGTTGGTTCAAGATATTT
CACLDLPSEATTGWFKIF
>NA|TRGJP1|TRGV2
TGTGCCGACCTGGGAGCAGCTGGTCTCTGTTGGTTCAAGATATTT
CADLGAAGLCWFKIF
>NA|TRGJ1/TRGJ2|TRGV8
TGTGCCACCTGGGGATTTGGGGGGGGGGCGATAAGTAAACTCTTT
CATWGFGGGAISKLF
>NA|TRGJP2|TRGV8
TGTGCCACCTGGGATAGAGGTAGTGATTGGATCAAGACGTTT
CATWDRGSDWIKTF
>NA|TRGJP1|TRGV4
TGTGCCACCACACCCATCGTATCTGGTTGGTTCAAGATATTT
CATTPIVSGWFKIF
>few|TRGJP2|TRGV9
TGTGCCTTGTGGGAGCTCCGTAGTGATTGGATCAAGACGTTT
CALWELRSDWIKTF
>large|TRGJ1/TRGJ2|TRGV4
TGTGCCACCTGGGATCATTATAAGAAACTCTTT
CATWDHYKKLF
>few|TRGJP1|TRGV3
TGTGCCACCTGGGACGTCCGAGGTCCTGGTTGGTTCAAGATATTT
CATWDVRGPGWFKIF